This T cell receptor beta chain is from a study of blood T cells in healthy people across ages. Germline-derived CDR1 and CDR2 are LGHNA and YNFKEQ. The CDR3 covers 16 residues. V gave up 0 bases and J gave up 9 bases; unmatched junction bases: 10. Through a sample-barcoded 5' primer and a J-beta primer mix, a second PCR was run for roughly 7 to 12 cycles. TCRdb called the 5' RACE reads again in MiXCR, with one record for every CDR3 protein. The sample lists over a million distinct CDR3 sequences, around 59% occurring once. Material for sequencing was blood. This receptor was obtained from a man between 18 and 35 years old in good health. V is TRBV4-2 and J is TRBJ2-1, with 8 bases fitting TRBD2. The CDR3 DNA sequence: TGTGCCAGCAGCCAAGATAGGACTAGCCGAGGGGTTGAGCAGTTCTTC. This gives the protein CASSQDRTSRGVEQFF.